These 9 T cell receptor beta chains were all obtained from the same sample, sequenced in a study of blood T cell repertoires in COVID-19. Sequencing was performed with immunoSEQ multiplex PCR; in TCRdb, only in-frame clones are kept and a portion is missing. This sample yields tens of thousands of clones, of which 87% are seen a single time; about a sixth belongs to the top ten. Material: peripheral blood. These receptors all come from a human donor in a cohort sampled during active COVID-19.

The chain employs TRBV6-5 and TRBJ1-4; no definite D call. The V end lost 1 base, the J end lost 0 bases, and 9 bases lay between the germline ends. The germline gives CDR1 MNHEY, CDR2 SVGAGI. The CDR3 extends over 16 amino acids. The CDR3 sequence: CASSYFSRATNEKLFF. CDR3 bases: TGTGCCAGCAGTTACTTTTCACGAGCAACTAATGAAAAACTGTTTTTT.

The chain links TRBV6-5 to TRBJ2-2, with D perhaps TRBD1 (5 bases). Germline CDR1 is MNHEY and CDR2 is SVGAGI. The CDR3 totals 14 residues. The V end was cut by 6 bases, the J end by 5 bases, with 13 bases between. CDR3 sequence: CASRVRGPTGELFF. The CDR3 DNA is TGTGCCAGCAGGGTTAGGGGTCCAACCGGGGAGCTGTTTTTT.

The genes are TRBV28 and TRBJ1-5, with unresolved D. V lost 5 bases and J lost 0, with 17 bases in between. Germline CDR1 MDHEN, CDR2 SYDVKM. This CDR3 is built from 17 residues. CDR3 DNA: TGTGCCAGCAGTACTATCGCCGGACTTTATAGCAATCAGCCCCAGCATTTT. Translated, it gives CASSTIAGLYSNQPQHF.

The J gene is TRBJ1-6, the V gene TRBV11-2, with D maybe TRBD1 (5 bases). Trimming stripped 0 bases from V and 7 bases from J, with 10 bases between. CDR3 size: 15 residues. Germline V CDR1 and CDR2: SGHAT, FQNNGV. This chain's CDR3 is CASSLEPGPNSPLHF. CDR3 DNA: TGTGCCAGCAGCTTAGAGCCAGGGCCGAATTCACCCCTCCACTTT.

V gene TRBV11-2 combines with J gene TRBJ1-1, with TRBD1 identical over 8 bases. CDR3 length: 14 amino acids. The germline V gene has CDR1 SGHAT and CDR2 FQNNGV. With 4 bases clipped from V and 5 bases from J, the junction kept 6 bases outside the gene matches. CDR3 DNA sequence: TGTGCCAGCAGCTCCCGGACAGGGAAAACTGAAGCTTTCTTT. Translated, it gives CASSSRTGKTEAFF. Drawing the rest from reference TRBV11-2 and TRBJ1-1, the complete variable domain is EAGVAQSPRYKIIEKRQSVAFWCNPISGHATLYWYQQILGQGPKLLIQFQNNGVVDDSQLPKDRFSAERLKGVDSTLKIQPAKLEDSAVYLCASSSRTGKTEAFFGQGTRLTVV.

V is TRBV18 and J is TRBJ1-2; D is perhaps TRBD1 (6 bases). Germline loops: CDR1 KGHSH, CDR2 LQKENI. The CDR3 runs to 13 residues. Trimming stripped 2 bases from V and 4 bases from J, with 8 bases between. The CDR3 loop reads CASSPTGPYGYTF. As DNA, the CDR3 is TGTGCCAGCTCACCAACAGGGCCCTATGGCTACACCTTC.

V gene TRBV7-9 combines with J gene TRBJ1-2; maybe TRBD1 (5 bases). The V gene lost 2 bases and the J gene lost 6 bases, with 13 bases spanning the gap. Germline V gene sequence: CDR1 SEHNR, CDR2 FQNEAQ (reference sequence). The CDR3 length is 14 residues. In DNA, the CDR3 is TGTGCCAGCAGCTTATCCGACAGACGGGATGGCTACACCTTC. Protein sequence: CASSLSDRRDGYTF.

V and J are TRBV5-4 and TRBJ2-5; 11 nucleotides match TRBD2. The V segment lost 0 bases and the J segment 4 bases; nucleotides outside the gene matches: 8. The CDR3 loop spans 17 amino acids. Germline V gives CDR1 SGHNT, CDR2 YYREEE (reference sequence). CDR3 bases: TGTGCCAGCAGCTTGGAGGGGCTAGCGGGGGGTTTAGAGACCCAGTACTTC. Protein sequence: CASSLEGLAGGLETQYF. Full variable domain (rest looked up from reference TRBV5-4 and TRBJ2-5): ETGVTQSPTHLIKTRGQQVTLRCSSQSGHNTVSWYQQALGQGPQFIFQYYREEENGRGNFPPRFSGLQFPNYSSELNVNALELDDSALYLCASSLEGLAGGLETQYFGPGTRLLVL.

The rearrangement uses TRBV4-2 and TRBJ1-5; 7 bases line up with TRBD1. This CDR3 comprises 15 residues. Germline CDR1 is LGHNA and CDR2 is YNFKEQ. Trimming removed 1 base from V and 9 bases from J; junction bases left unmatched: 9. CDR3 sequence: CASSQGDEGARPQHF. CDR3 nucleotide sequence: TGTGCCAGCAGCCAAGGGGATGAGGGGGCGCGGCCCCAGCATTTT.